Listed below are T cell receptor beta chains from one sample, sequenced in a study of shared clonotypes between healthy human individuals. Some clones are missing from TCRdb's copy, which holds only in-frame ones; the method was immunoSEQ multiplex PCR. The table lists approximately 1.5 million clones, just under 99% of them singletons. Sequencing used naive CD4+ T cells sorted from blood. Receptor source: a young man in good health. Both conserved end residues are part of each CDR3. D genes are given only for firm matches. Only part of the rows carry a size: once, few, many, or a class if the clone is expanded.

j_call clone_size v_call d_call cdr3_nt cdr3_aa
TRBJ2-3 once TRBV14 TRBD2 TGTGCCAGCAGCCCGAAGACTAGCGGGAGCACAGATACGCAGTATTTT CASSPKTSGSTDTQYF
TRBJ1-5 once TRBV6-6 NA TGTGCCAGCAGGGACGGCATCAATCAGCCCCAGCATTTT CASRDGINQPQHF
TRBJ2-7 NA TRBV5-4 TRBD1 TGTGCCAGTGCCACCGGGACAGACTCCTACGAGCAGTACTTC CASATGTDSYEQYF
TRBJ2-1 NA TRBV7-2 NA TGTGCCAGCAGCGCCCCGAGGAATGAGCAGTTCTTC CASSAPRNEQFF
TRBJ2-1 NA TRBV6-6 TRBD1 TGTGCCAGCAGTTACGACAGGGGGCTTTACAATGAGCAGTTCTTC CASSYDRGLYNEQFF
TRBJ2-5 NA TRBV6-6 NA TGTGCCAGCAGTCCCCGCGAGACCCAGTACTTC CASSPRETQYF
TRBJ2-7 once TRBV5-5 NA TGTGCCAGCAGCTTGGTAGGCGGGATGATCGGGCAGTACTTC CASSLVGGMIGQYF
TRBJ2-3 NA TRBV30 TRBD2 TGTGCCTGGAGTCCTCTGCTACTAGCGGGTCTCACAGATACGCAGTATTTT CAWSPLLLAGLTDTQYF
TRBJ1-1 NA TRBV6-5 NA TGTGCCAGCAGTTATGGGACTCAGAACACTGAAGCTTTCTTT CASSYGTQNTEAFF
TRBJ2-5 NA TRBV28 NA TGTGCCAGCAGATTGGGGGAGACCCAGTACTTC CASRLGETQYF
TRBJ1-5 NA TRBV9 NA TGTGCCAGCAGCGTAGCCGGTGAAGGGCTTCAGCCCCAGCATTTT CASSVAGEGLQPQHF
TRBJ1-5 NA TRBV6-5 NA TGTGCCAGCAGTTACGCGAAGTCGTCAGCGCCCCAGCATTTT CASSYAKSSAPQHF
TRBJ2-4 NA TRBV7-2 TRBD1 TGTGCCAGCAGCCCCCAGGACAGGGGTCTATTAGCCAAAAACATTCAGTACTTC CASSPQDRGLLAKNIQYF
TRBJ1-5 NA TRBV2 NA TGTGCCAGCTCGGGGCGGAGCAATCAGCCCCAGCATTTT CASSGRSNQPQHF
TRBJ2-3 NA TRBV19 NA TGTGCCAGTAGTTTGCTGGGGTCGAGCACAGATACGCAGTATTTT CASSLLGSSTDTQYF
TRBJ2-5 NA TRBV14 NA TGTGCCAGCAGCCAAGTAAGGGGGGCTGGAAAGACCCAGTACTTC CASSQVRGAGKTQYF
TRBJ2-1 NA TRBV9 NA TGTGCCAGCAGCTTAGACGGCCTACCAGGGTCCTACAATGAGCAGTTCTTC CASSLDGLPGSYNEQFF
TRBJ2-5 NA TRBV11-3 TRBD2 TGTGCCAGCAGCTTGAGACTAGCGGGAGTCGGAGAGACCCAGTACTTC CASSLRLAGVGETQYF
TRBJ2-5 NA TRBV5-4 TRBD1 TGTGCCAGCAGCTCCTACAGGGGATACCAAGAGACCCAGTACTTC CASSSYRGYQETQYF
TRBJ2-7 NA TRBV2 NA TGTGCCAGCAGTGAGGCGGTATGGACCTACGAGCAGTACTTC CASSEAVWTYEQYF
TRBJ2-7 NA TRBV18 TRBD1 TGTGCCAGCTCACCGCCGGACAGGGGATCCTACGAGCAGTACTTC CASSPPDRGSYEQYF
TRBJ1-2 NA TRBV25-1 NA TGTGCCAGCAGTGAATGGGGGTTGGACAGCAAGATCTATGGCTACACCTTC CASSEWGLDSKIYGYTF
TRBJ2-2 NA TRBV28 TRBD2 TGTGCCAGCAGTCTCCATGGGACTAGCAACGGGGAGCTGTTTTTT CASSLHGTSNGELFF
TRBJ2-3 NA TRBV9 NA TGTGCCAGCAGCGTAGAGGTCCGAGGGGATACGCAGTATTTT CASSVEVRGDTQYF
TRBJ2-7 NA TRBV7-9 NA TGTGCCAGCGGGGACAATTCCGGCTACGAGCAGTACTTC CASGDNSGYEQYF
TRBJ2-3 NA TRBV9 NA TGTGCCAGCAGCGTAGTTGGGGGCACAGATACGCAGTATTTT CASSVVGGTDTQYF